The next 16 T cell receptor beta chains were all read from a single sample in a study of OX40 agonist ivuxolimab in advanced cancers. Measured with immunoSEQ multiplex PCR; TCRdb has only the in-frame clones, and not every one. The top ten clones hold less than 9.5% of a sample with about 67,000 clones, 75% to 85% of them seen once. Material: CD4+ or CD8+ T cells sorted from blood, obtained in a trial of the OX40 agonist ivuxolimab. The receptors were gathered from an adult with an advanced solid tumor such as melanoma, head and neck, liver or kidney cancer.

The chain uses TRBV20-1 and TRBJ1-1, with D unclear. CDR1 and CDR2 from the germline V gene are DFQATT and SNEGSKA (reference sequence). V was pared by 6 bases and J by 4 bases, with 9 bases between. The CDR3 has 11 residues. The CDR3, as DNA: TGCAGTGCGGCCCGGGCCACTGAAGCTTTCTTT. Its translation: CSAARATEAFF.

This rearrangement joins TRBV7-9 to TRBJ2-5; D perhaps matches TRBD1 (5 bases). TRBJ2-7 explains the end of the DNA better; the J call may be wrong. This CDR3 contains 15 residues. CDR1 is SEHNR, CDR2 FQNEAQ, per germline (reference sequence). In DNA, the CDR3 is TGTGCCAGCAGCTTAGGGCTAGGGGCCACCTACGAGCAGTACTTC. It translates to CASSLGLGATYEQYF.

V and J are TRBV7-9 and TRBJ1-5; D not resolved. In germline, CDR1 is SEHNR, CDR2 FQNEAQ (reference sequence). The CDR3 extends over 12 amino acids. V was trimmed by 2 bases and J by 3 bases, leaving 2 bases between them. CDR3 in amino acids: CASSLNNQPQHF. Here the CDR3 DNA reads TGTGCCAGCAGCTTAAACAATCAGCCCCAGCATTTT.

This sequence joins TRBV5-6 and TRBJ1-4; D is unresolved. V was shortened by 2 bases and J by 4 bases, with 9 bases between the two germline ends. The CDR3 spans 14 residues. Germline V gene lookup returns CDR1 SGHDT and CDR2 YYEEEE. DNA for the CDR3: TGTGCCAGCAGCTTAGGGCTGAGTAATGAAAAACTGTTTTTT. Encoded protein: CASSLGLSNEKLFF.

Notes on this clone: Other DNA sequences of this sample code for an identical CDR3. The chain couples TRBV5-1 to TRBJ1-4; a possible D gene is TRBD1 (6 bases). CDR3 length equals 14 residues. Germline V gene sequence: CDR1 SGHRS, CDR2 YFSETQ. Trimming left V 2 bases short and J 2 bases short, with 7 bases between. The CDR3, as DNA: TGCGCCAGCAGCTTAGGGGGGACTAATGAAAAACTGTTTTTT. Protein product: CASSLGGTNEKLFF.

The CDR3 region has the DNA TGTGCCATCAGTGATTCGCAGGGTCCTGCTAGCACAGATACGCAGTATTTT. Translating it yields CAISDSQGPASTDTQYF. The chain links TRBV10-3 to TRBJ2-3; D is possibly TRBD1 (5 bases). V lost 3 bases to trimming and J lost 0 bases, with 16 bases between them. CDR1 ENHRY and CDR2 SYGVKD come from the germline V gene. The CDR3 spans 17 residues.

The chain joins TRBV7-2 to TRBJ2-3; the match to TRBD2 covers 12 bases. The CDR3 totals 17 residues. Looked up from germline, CDR1 is SGHTA and CDR2 is FQGNSA. Losses at the gene ends were 7 bases for V and 0 bases for J; bases not matched to a gene: 8. CDR3 coding DNA: TGTGCCAGCACCCTTCGGACTAGCGGGGCTAGCACAGATACGCAGTATTTT. Translating gives CASTLRTSGASTDTQYF. The entire variable domain, with the rest obtained from reference TRBV7-2 and TRBJ2-3, is as follows: GAGVSQSPSNKVTEKGKDVELRCDPISGHTALYWYRQSLGQGLEFLIYFQGNSAPDKSGLPSDRFSAERTGGSVSTLTIQRTQQEDSAVYLCASTLRTSGASTDTQYFGPGTRLTVL.

The chain has TRBV6-1 and TRBJ1-6; 7 bases are a match to TRBD1. CDR1 and CDR2 from the germline V gene are MNHNS and SASEGT. V lost 2 bases and J lost 8; bases outside the gene matches: 6. The CDR3 length is 15 residues. DNA of the CDR3: TGTGCCAGCAGTGAACGGCAGGGGGATTATTCACCCCTCCACTTT. Protein: CASSERQGDYSPLHF.

CDR3 nucleotide sequence: TGTGCCAGCAGCTTAACACCCGCCTACAATGAGCAGTTCTTC. Protein product: CASSLTPAYNEQFF. The chain joins TRBV7-3 to TRBJ2-1; no reliable D call. V dropped 0 bases and J dropped 2 bases, with 5 bases sitting between them. Germline CDR1 reads SGHTA; CDR2 reads FQGTGA. The CDR3 extends over 14 amino acids.

This sequence joins TRBV7-2 and TRBJ1-4; 8 positions match TRBD1. CDR1 is SGHTA and CDR2 is FQGNSA in the germline V gene. This CDR3 comprises 15 residues. The V gene end was trimmed by 2 bases and the J gene end by 2 bases; junction bases not matched to a gene: 1. CDR3 amino acids: CASSLRQGTNEKLFF. The CDR3 bases are TGTGCCAGCAGCTTAAGACAGGGGACTAATGAAAAACTGTTTTTT.

The gene calls are TRBV2 and TRBJ1-5; 7 nucleotides line up with TRBD1. Germline assignment: CDR1 SNHLY and CDR2 FYNNEI. This CDR3 is built from 14 residues. Trimming removed 0 bases from V and 13 bases from J; junction bases left unmatched: 9. CDR3 in amino acids: CASSEALRGGAQHF. CDR3 nucleotides: TGTGCCAGCAGTGAAGCGCTCAGAGGGGGCGCGCAGCATTTT.

Concerning this clone: A read error may account for a junction end that differs from germline. Other DNA variants within this sample encode the same CDR3. The rearrangement links TRBV9 to TRBJ2-2, with TRBD2 matching over 14 bases. The length of the CDR3 is 17 residues. Germline V lookup: CDR1 SGDLS, CDR2 YYNGEE. The CDR3 DNA sequence: TGTGCTAGCAGCGTCGGACTAGCGGGAGGAGGCACCGGGGAGCTGTTTTTT. Protein sequence: CASSVGLAGGGTGELFF.

This sequence joins TRBV4-1 and TRBJ2-5; D gene unclear. CDR3 size: 15 residues. The ends were cut back, 1 base at V and 0 bases at J, with 9 bases in the middle. Per the germline V gene, CDR1 is MGHRA and CDR2 is YSYEKL. Here the CDR3 reads CASSQGSRDQETQYF. CDR3 sequence (DNA): TGCGCCAGCAGCCAAGGGTCAAGGGACCAAGAGACCCAGTACTTC.

CDR3 amino acids: CASSVTSTGDTQYF. The CDR3 DNA sequence: TGCGCCAGCAGCGTTACCTCGACAGGGGATACGCAGTATTTT. The rearrangement links TRBV4-3 to TRBJ2-3; 7 bases agree with TRBD1. V lost 5 bases to trimming and J lost 6 bases; unmatched junction nucleotides: 8. The length of the CDR3 is 14 residues. From germline, CDR1 is LGHNA and CDR2 YSLEER.

The rearrangement joins TRBV7-2 to TRBJ2-7; maybe TRBD1 (6 bases). The CDR3 extends over 15 amino acids. Deletions cut 5 bases from V and 0 bases from J, with 14 bases between. Germline V lookup: CDR1 SGHTA, CDR2 FQGNSA. The CDR3 nucleotides are TGTGCCAGCAGCGAGGGTCGGACAGCCTCCTACGAGCAGTACTTC. This translates into CASSEGRTASYEQYF.

The CDR3 sequence is CASSQEGTSGREQFF. CDR3 bases: TGCGCCAGCAGCCAAGAAGGGACTAGCGGGAGGGAGCAGTTCTTC. The V call is TRBV4-1, the J call TRBJ2-1; TRBD2 aligns across 15 bases. This CDR3 comprises 15 residues. The germline gives CDR1 MGHRA, CDR2 YSYEKL. V dropped 0 bases and J dropped 10; count of bases not matched to a gene: 1.